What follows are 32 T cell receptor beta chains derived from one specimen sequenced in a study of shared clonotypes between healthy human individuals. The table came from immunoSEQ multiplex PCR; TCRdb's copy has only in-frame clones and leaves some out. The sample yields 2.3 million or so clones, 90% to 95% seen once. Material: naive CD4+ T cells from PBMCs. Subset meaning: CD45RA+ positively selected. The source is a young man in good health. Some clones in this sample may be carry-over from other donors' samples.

CDR3 region: CASSPLGLAGENEQYF. In nucleotides, the CDR3 is TGTGCCAGCAGTCCCCTGGGCCTAGCGGGAGAGAACGAGCAGTACTTC. V usage is TRBV27 and J usage is TRBJ2-7, with 10 bases fitting TRBD2. Trimming at V came to 5 bases and at J to 5 bases, leaving 12 bases not matched to a gene. The CDR3 runs to 16 residues. Per the germline V gene, CDR1 is MNHEY and CDR2 is SMNVEV (reference sequence).

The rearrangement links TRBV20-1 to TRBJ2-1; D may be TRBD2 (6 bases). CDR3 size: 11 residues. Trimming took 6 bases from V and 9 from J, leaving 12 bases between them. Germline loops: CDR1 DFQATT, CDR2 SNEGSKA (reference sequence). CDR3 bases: TGCAGTGCCCGACCTAGCGTTGAGCAGTTCTTC. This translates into CSARPSVEQFF.

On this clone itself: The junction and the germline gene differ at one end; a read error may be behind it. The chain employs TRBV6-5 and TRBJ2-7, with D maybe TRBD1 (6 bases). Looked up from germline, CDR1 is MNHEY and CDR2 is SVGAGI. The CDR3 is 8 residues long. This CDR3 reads CASSRQVF. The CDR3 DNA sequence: TGTGCCAGCAGTCGACAGGTCTTC.

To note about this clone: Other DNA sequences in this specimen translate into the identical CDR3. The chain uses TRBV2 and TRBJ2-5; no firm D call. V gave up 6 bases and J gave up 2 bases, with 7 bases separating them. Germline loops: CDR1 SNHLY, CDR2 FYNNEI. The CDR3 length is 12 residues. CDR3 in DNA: TGTGCCAGCAGGGGGAATCAAGAGACCCAGTACTTC. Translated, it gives CASRGNQETQYF.

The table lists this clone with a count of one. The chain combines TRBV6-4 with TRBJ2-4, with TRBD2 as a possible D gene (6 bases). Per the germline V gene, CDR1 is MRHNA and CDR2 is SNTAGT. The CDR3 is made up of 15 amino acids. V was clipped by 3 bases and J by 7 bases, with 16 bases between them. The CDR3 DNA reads TGTGCCAGCAGTGATGACTCGCGGGGCGGGAACATTCAGTACTTC. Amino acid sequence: CASSDDSRGGNIQYF.

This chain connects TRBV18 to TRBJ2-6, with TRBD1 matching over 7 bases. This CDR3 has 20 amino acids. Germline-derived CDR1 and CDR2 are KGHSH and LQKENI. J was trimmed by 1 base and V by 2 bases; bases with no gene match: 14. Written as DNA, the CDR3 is TGTGCCAGCTCACCAAGGCCCCCGGGACAGACAAGTTCTGGGGCCAACGTCCTGACTTTC. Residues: CASSPRPPGQTSSGANVLTF.

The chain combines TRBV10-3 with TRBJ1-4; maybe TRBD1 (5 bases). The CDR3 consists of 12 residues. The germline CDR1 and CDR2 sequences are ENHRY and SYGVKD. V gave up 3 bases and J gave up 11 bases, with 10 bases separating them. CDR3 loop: CAISDEGRKLFF. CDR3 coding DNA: TGTGCCATCAGTGATGAGGGGCGGAAACTGTTTTTT.

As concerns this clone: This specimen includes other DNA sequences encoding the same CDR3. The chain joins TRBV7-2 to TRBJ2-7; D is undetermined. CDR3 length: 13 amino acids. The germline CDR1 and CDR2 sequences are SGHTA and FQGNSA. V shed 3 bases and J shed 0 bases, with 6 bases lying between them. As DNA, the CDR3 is TGTGCCAGCAGCTTGGTGAGCTCCTACGAGCAGTACTTC. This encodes CASSLVSSYEQYF.

CDR3 in DNA: TGTGCCAGCAGCCCACCGGGGGGGCGATACTATGGCTACACCTTC. Translation gives CASSPPGGRYYGYTF. V is TRBV28 and J is TRBJ1-2, with TRBD1 as a possible D gene (6 bases). This CDR3 region has 15 residues. The V gene's germline CDR1 is MDHEN and CDR2 SYDVKM. The ends were cut back, 6 bases at V and 3 bases at J, with 17 bases in the middle.

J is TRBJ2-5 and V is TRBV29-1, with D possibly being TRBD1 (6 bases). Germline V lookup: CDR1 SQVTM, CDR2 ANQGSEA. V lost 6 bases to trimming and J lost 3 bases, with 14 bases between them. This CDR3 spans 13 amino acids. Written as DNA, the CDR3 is TGCAGCGTCGGACAGAGGAGCAAAGAGACCCAGTACTTC. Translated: CSVGQRSKETQYF.

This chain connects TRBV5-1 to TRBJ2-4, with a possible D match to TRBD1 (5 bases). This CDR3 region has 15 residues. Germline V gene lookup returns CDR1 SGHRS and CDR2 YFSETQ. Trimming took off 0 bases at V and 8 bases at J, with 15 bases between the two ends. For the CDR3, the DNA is TGCGCCAGCAGCTTGGAGGCAGGGAAAGGTGACATTCAGTACTTC. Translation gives CASSLEAGKGDIQYF.

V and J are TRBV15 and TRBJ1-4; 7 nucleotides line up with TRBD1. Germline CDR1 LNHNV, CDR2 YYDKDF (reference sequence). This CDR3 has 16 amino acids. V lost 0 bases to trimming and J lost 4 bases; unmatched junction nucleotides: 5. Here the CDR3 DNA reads TGTGCCACCAGCAGAGATGGGACAGACTATAATGAAAAACTGTTTTTT. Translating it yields CATSRDGTDYNEKLFF. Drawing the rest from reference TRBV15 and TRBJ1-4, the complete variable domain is DAMVIQNPRYQVTQFGKPVTLSCSQTLNHNVMYWYQQKSSQAPKLLFHYYDKDFNNEADTPDNFQSRRPNTSFCFLDIRSPGLGDTAMYLCATSRDGTDYNEKLFFGSGTQLSVL.

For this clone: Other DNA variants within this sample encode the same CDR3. CDR3 DNA: TGCGCCAGCAGCTTGGGAGTGAGAGGGAACACCGGGGAGCTGTTTTTT. Translation gives CASSLGVRGNTGELFF. The chain employs TRBV5-1 and TRBJ2-2; unclear D gene. The CDR3 is made up of 16 amino acids. Germline V gives CDR1 SGHRS, CDR2 YFSETQ. V was pared by 0 bases and J by 1 base, with 10 bases between. The variable domain in full, completed from reference TRBV5-1 and TRBJ2-2, reads KAGVTQTPRYLIKTRGQQVTLSCSPISGHRSVSWYQQTPGQGLQFLFEYFSETQRNKGNFPGRFSGRQFSNSRSEMNVSTLELGDSALYLCASSLGVRGNTGELFFGEGSRLTVL.

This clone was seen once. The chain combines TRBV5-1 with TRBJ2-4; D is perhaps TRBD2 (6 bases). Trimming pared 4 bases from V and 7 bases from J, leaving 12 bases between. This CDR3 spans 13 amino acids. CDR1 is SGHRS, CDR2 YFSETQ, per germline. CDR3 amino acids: CASSRGKENIQYF. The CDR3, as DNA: TGCGCCAGCAGCCGGGGGAAGGAGAACATTCAGTACTTC.

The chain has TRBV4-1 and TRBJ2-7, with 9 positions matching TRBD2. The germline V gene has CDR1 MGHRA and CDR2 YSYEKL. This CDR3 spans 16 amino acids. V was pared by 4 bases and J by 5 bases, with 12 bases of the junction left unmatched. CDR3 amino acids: CASSLLPWAGGDEQYF. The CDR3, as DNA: TGCGCCAGCAGCCTCCTACCATGGGCGGGAGGGGACGAGCAGTACTTC.

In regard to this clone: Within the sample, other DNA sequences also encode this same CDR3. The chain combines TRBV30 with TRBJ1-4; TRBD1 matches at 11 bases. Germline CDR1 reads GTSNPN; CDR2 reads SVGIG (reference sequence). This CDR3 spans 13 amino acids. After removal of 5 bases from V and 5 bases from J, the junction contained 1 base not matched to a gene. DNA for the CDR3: TGTGCCTGGGGGGACAGGGGGAATGAAAAACTGTTTTTT. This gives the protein CAWGDRGNEKLFF.

In DNA, the CDR3 is TGCAGCGCCCTGGGACAGGGGCTCCCCTACGAGCAGTACTTC. Translation: CSALGQGLPYEQYF. The chain carries TRBV29-1 and TRBJ2-7; 10 bases agree with TRBD1. The V gene's germline CDR1 is SQVTM and CDR2 ANQGSEA. Trimming took 7 bases from V and 2 from J; bases not matched to a gene: 8. The CDR3 sequence is 14 residues long.

CDR3 nucleotides: TGTGCCACCAGCAGAGGTCAAGGACAACTTCAGACCCAGTACTTC. It encodes CATSRGQGQLQTQYF. J is TRBJ2-5 and V is TRBV15; D possibly corresponds to TRBD1 (5 bases). The CDR3 totals 15 residues. CDR1 LNHNV and CDR2 YYDKDF come from the germline V gene (reference sequence). V shed 1 base and J shed 6 bases, with 15 bases lying between them.

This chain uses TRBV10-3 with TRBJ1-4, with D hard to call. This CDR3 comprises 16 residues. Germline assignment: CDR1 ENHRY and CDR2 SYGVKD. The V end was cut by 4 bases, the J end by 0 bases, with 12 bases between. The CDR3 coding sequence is TGTGCCATCAGTGGAGCGCAGGATGCAACTAATGAAAAACTGTTTTTT. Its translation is CAISGAQDATNEKLFF.

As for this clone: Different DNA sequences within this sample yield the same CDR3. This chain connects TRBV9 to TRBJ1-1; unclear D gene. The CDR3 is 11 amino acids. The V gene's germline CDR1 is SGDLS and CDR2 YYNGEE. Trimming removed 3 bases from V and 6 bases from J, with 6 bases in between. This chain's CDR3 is CASSGGAEAFF. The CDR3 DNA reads TGTGCCAGCAGCGGTGGAGCTGAAGCTTTCTTT.

CDR3 bases: TGTGCCAGCAGGTCCCCCGGGGGAAACACCATATATTTT. Encoded protein: CASRSPGGNTIYF. This chain uses TRBV28 with TRBJ1-3; D remains ambiguous. Germline V gene lookup returns CDR1 MDHEN and CDR2 SYDVKM. V lost 6 bases to trimming and J lost 4 bases, with 10 bases between them. The CDR3 runs to 13 residues.

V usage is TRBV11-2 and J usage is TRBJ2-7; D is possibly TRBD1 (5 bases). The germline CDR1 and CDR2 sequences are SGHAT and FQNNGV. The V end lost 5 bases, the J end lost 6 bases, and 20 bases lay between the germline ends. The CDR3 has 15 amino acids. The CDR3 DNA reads TGTGCCAGCAGCCCAAGCGCAGGGAATCGTGGCGAGCAGTACTTC. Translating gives CASSPSAGNRGEQYF. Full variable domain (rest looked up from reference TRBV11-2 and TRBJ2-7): EAGVAQSPRYKIIEKRQSVAFWCNPISGHATLYWYQQILGQGPKLLIQFQNNGVVDDSQLPKDRFSAERLKGVDSTLKIQPAKLEDSAVYLCASSPSAGNRGEQYFGPGTRLTVT.

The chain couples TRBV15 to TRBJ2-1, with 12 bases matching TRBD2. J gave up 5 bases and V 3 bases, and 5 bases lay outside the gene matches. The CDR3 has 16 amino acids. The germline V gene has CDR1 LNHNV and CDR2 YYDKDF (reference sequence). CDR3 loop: CATSSSSGRADNEQFF. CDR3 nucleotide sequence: TGTGCCACCAGCAGCTCTAGCGGGAGGGCCGACAATGAGCAGTTCTTC.

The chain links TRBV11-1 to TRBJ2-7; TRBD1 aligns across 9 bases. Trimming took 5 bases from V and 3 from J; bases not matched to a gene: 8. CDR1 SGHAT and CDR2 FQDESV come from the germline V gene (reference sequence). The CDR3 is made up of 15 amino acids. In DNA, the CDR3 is TGTGCCAGCAGCCAGACGGACAGGGGAGGCTACGAGCAGTACTTC. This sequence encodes CASSQTDRGGYEQYF.

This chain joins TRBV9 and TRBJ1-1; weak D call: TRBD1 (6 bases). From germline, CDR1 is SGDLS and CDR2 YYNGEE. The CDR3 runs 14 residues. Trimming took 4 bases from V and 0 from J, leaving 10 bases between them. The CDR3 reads CASSPQGMNTEAFF. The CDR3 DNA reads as TGTGCCAGCAGCCCCCAGGGGATGAACACTGAAGCTTTCTTT. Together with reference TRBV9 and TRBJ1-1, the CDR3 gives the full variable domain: DSGVTQTPKHLITATGQRVTLRCSPRSGDLSVYWYQQSLDQGLQFLIQYYNGEERAKGNILERFSAQQFPDLHSELNLSSLELGDSALYFCASSPQGMNTEAFFGQGTRLTVV.

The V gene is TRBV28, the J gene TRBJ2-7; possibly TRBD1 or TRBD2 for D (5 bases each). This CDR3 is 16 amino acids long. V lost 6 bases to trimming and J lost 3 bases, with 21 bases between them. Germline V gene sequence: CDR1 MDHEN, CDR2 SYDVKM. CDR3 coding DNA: TGTGCCAGCAGCCCGGGTGGGGGTTCCCCTATCTACGAGCAGTACTTC. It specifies CASSPGGGSPIYEQYF.

CDR3 nucleotides: TGCAGCGTTCGACAGGCAGCTAGCCCAGATACGCAGTATTTT. It is translated as CSVRQAASPDTQYF. The gene calls are TRBV29-1 and TRBJ2-3; weak D call: TRBD1 (6 bases). This CDR3 comprises 14 residues. Trimming took 5 bases from V and 4 from J, leaving 16 bases between them. Germline CDR1 SQVTM, CDR2 ANQGSEA.

CDR3 nucleotide sequence: TGCGCCAGCAGCACCCGAGTGGGTGAGAACACCGGGGAGCTGTTTTTT. The encoded protein is CASSTRVGENTGELFF. V gene TRBV5-1 combines with J gene TRBJ2-2, with D unclear. This CDR3 region has 16 residues. The germline gives CDR1 SGHRS, CDR2 YFSETQ. Deletions cut 4 bases from V and 1 base from J, with 14 bases between.

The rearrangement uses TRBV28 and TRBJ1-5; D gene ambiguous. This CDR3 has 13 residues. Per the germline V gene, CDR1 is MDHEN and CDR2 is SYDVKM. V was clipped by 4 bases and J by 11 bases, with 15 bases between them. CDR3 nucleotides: TGTGCCAGCAGTTCCCGTGGGGAGTATACCCAGCATTTT. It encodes CASSSRGEYTQHF.

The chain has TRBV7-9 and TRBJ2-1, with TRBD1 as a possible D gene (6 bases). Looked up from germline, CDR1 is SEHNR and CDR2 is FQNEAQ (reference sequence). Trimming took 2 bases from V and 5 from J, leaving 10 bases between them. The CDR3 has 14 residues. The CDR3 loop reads CASSLLQGHNEQFF. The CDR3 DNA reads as TGTGCCAGCAGCTTACTACAGGGTCACAATGAGCAGTTCTTC.

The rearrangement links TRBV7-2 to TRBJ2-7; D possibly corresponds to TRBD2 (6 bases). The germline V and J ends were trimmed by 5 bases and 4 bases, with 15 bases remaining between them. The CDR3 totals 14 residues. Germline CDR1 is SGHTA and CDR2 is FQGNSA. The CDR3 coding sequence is TGTGCCAGCAGCGCTGATGTGGGGAGGTACGAGCAGTACTTC. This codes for CASSADVGRYEQYF.

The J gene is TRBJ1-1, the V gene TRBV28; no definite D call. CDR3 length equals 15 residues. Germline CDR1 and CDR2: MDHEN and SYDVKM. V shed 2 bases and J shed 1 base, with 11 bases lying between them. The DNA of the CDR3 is TGTGCCAGCAGTTTAGCCCCCCCAGCGAACACTGAAGCTTTCTTT. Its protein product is CASSLAPPANTEAFF.